Presented here are 30 T cell receptor beta chains from one specimen sequenced in a study of cytomegalovirus exposure and HLA in healthy donors. Sequencing was performed with immunoSEQ multiplex PCR; in TCRdb, only in-frame clones are kept and a portion is missing. The sample lists 95,000 to 150,000 clones, approximately 90% occurring once. Sequenced input: PBMCs. The receptors were sampled from a woman aged 18-29 years in good health and CMV-seropositive.

The rearrangement uses TRBV7-2 and TRBJ2-5; 10 positions match TRBD1. The germline V gene encodes CDR1 SGHTA and CDR2 FQGNSA. The CDR3 is 13 amino acids. V was clipped by 4 bases and J by 7 bases; unmatched bases: 3. DNA for the CDR3: TGTGCCAGCAGCTCGGACAGGGGGGCGACCCAGTACTTC. Its translation: CASSSDRGATQYF. The whole variable domain, filled in from reference TRBV7-2 and TRBJ2-5, reads GAGVSQSPSNKVTEKGKDVELRCDPISGHTALYWYRQSLGQGLEFLIYFQGNSAPDKSGLPSDRFSAERTGGSVSTLTIQRTQQEDSAVYLCASSSDRGATQYFGPGTRLLVL.

V usage is TRBV7-2 and J usage is TRBJ2-3, with D perhaps matching TRBD1 (7 bases). The V gene's germline CDR1 is SGHTA and CDR2 FQGNSA. CDR3 size: 14 residues. Trimming shortened V by 5 bases and J by 5 bases, and 14 bases separated the two germline ends. The CDR3 spells CASSKQGRGDTQYF. CDR3 DNA sequence: TGTGCCAGCAGCAAACAGGGGCGGGGAGATACGCAGTATTTT.

This clone was found once. The chain recombines TRBV15 with TRBJ2-4; 8 bases map to TRBD2. The V gene's germline CDR1 is LNHNV and CDR2 YYDKDF (reference sequence). Trimming took 4 bases from V and 3 from J; bases not matched to a gene: 14. The CDR3 runs to 18 residues. DNA for the CDR3: TGTGCCACCAGCACCAGGCGGGGGGAAAAAGGGGGCAAAAACATTCAGTACTTC. Translation gives CATSTRRGEKGGKNIQYF.

CDR3 coding DNA: TGCGCCAGCAGTTCTATGATTACAGGGGCTGGTGAGCAGTTCTTC. Its translation: CASSSMITGAGEQFF. The J gene is TRBJ2-1, the V gene TRBV10-2; 7 nucleotides line up with TRBD1. Germline CDR1 WSHSY, CDR2 SAAADI. The CDR3 loop spans 15 amino acids. Trimming took 5 bases from V and 9 from J; bases not matched to a gene: 13.

V gene TRBV4-2 combines with J gene TRBJ1-2, with 9 bases matching TRBD1. Germline V gene lookup returns CDR1 LGHNA and CDR2 YNFKEQ. This CDR3 has 16 residues. V lost 4 bases and J lost 2; bases outside the gene matches: 8. CDR3 protein: CASSRTEGQGNYGYTF. CDR3 DNA sequence: TGTGCCAGCAGCCGGACCGAGGGACAGGGAAACTATGGCTACACCTTC.

This clone was found a few times. The rearrangement links TRBV30 to TRBJ2-2, with 13 bases identical to TRBD2. The CDR3 has 14 amino acids. CDR1 and CDR2 from the germline V gene are GTSNPN and SVGIG (reference sequence). V was pared by 3 bases and J by 5 bases, with 0 bases of the junction left unmatched. CDR3 bases: TGTGCCTGGAGGACTAGCGGGGGGACCGGGGAGCTGTTTTTT. Translated, it gives CAWRTSGGTGELFF.

This sequence joins TRBV2 and TRBJ2-2, with D perhaps matching TRBD2 (5 bases). Trimming removed 4 bases from V and 4 bases from J, with 13 bases in between. The CDR3 length is 15 residues. Germline V CDR1 and CDR2: SNHLY, FYNNEI. The chain's CDR3 is CASSVRGPATGELFF. The CDR3, as DNA: TGTGCCAGCAGTGTCCGGGGTCCTGCCACCGGGGAGCTGTTTTTT.

V gene TRBV5-1 combines with J gene TRBJ1-1; 7 nucleotides line up with TRBD1. This CDR3 comprises 16 residues. The V gene's germline CDR1 is SGHRS and CDR2 YFSETQ. The trim removed 0 bases at V and 7 bases at J, leaving 12 bases unmatched. The CDR3, as DNA: TGCGCCAGCAGCTTGGCAAGACAGGGTGGTAGCGGTGAAGCTTTCTTT. Translation gives CASSLARQGGSGEAFF.

This chain joins TRBV9 and TRBJ2-5; TRBD1 matches 9 bases. Losses at the gene ends were 2 bases for V and 4 bases for J; bases not matched to a gene: 6. The CDR3 is made up of 15 amino acids. Germline CDR1 is SGDLS and CDR2 is YYNGEE. CDR3 protein: CASSVNRDRAETQYF. The CDR3 DNA is TGTGCCAGCAGCGTTAACCGGGACAGGGCAGAGACCCAGTACTTC.

This clone was found a few times. This rearrangement joins TRBV19 to TRBJ2-7, with 9 nucleotides matching TRBD1. This CDR3 has 13 amino acids. V gave up 10 bases and J gave up 6 bases; unmatched junction bases: 10. CDR1 is LNHDA, CDR2 SQIVND, per germline (reference sequence). This CDR3 reads CATSRDRVGEQYF. The CDR3 DNA is TGTGCCACCTCCCGGGACAGGGTGGGCGAGCAGTACTTC.

The chain has TRBV19 and TRBJ1-2; D is uncertain. The CDR3 totals 11 residues. V lost 9 bases to trimming and J lost 4 bases, with 9 bases between them. Per the germline V gene, CDR1 is LNHDA and CDR2 is SQIVND (reference sequence). The CDR3 coding sequence is TGTGCCAGCCGAACCAGCTATGGCTACACCTTC. This sequence encodes CASRTSYGYTF. The full variable domain, its missing parts supplied by reference TRBV19 and TRBJ1-2, is DGGITQSPKYLFRKEGQNVTLSCEQNLNHDAMYWYRQDPGQGLRLIYYSQIVNDFQKGDIAEGYSVSREKKESFPLTVTSAQKNPTAFYLCASRTSYGYTFGSGTRLTVV.

The sample holds a few counts of this clone. The chain links TRBV4-1 to TRBJ2-7, with TRBD2 as a possible D gene (6 bases). Per the germline V gene, CDR1 is MGHRA and CDR2 is YSYEKL. Trimming took off 1 base at V and 12 bases at J, with 19 bases between the two ends. This CDR3 has 14 amino acids. Written as DNA, the CDR3 is TGCGCCAGCAGCCAAGCGCGGGACGTCTATGGGCTGTACTTC. As protein: CASSQARDVYGLYF.

This clone was seen more than once but under ten times. The chain recombines TRBV7-9 with TRBJ2-2; no clear D. The CDR3 totals 13 residues. The ends were cut back, 8 bases at V and 4 bases at J, with 11 bases in the middle. The germline V gene has CDR1 SEHNR and CDR2 FQNEAQ (reference sequence). CDR3 sequence: CASSSIGTGELFF. For the CDR3, the DNA is TGTGCCAGCTCGAGCATTGGCACCGGGGAGCTGTTTTTT.

This clone has a count of ten or more. The rearrangement joins TRBV4-1 to TRBJ1-2; D unclear. This CDR3 contains 13 residues. In germline, CDR1 is MGHRA, CDR2 YSYEKL. Trimming shortened V by 7 bases and J by 6 bases, and 15 bases separated the two germline ends. The CDR3 DNA sequence: TGCGCCAGCAAACCCGGTTTAGGAGATGGCTACACCTTC. Protein product: CASKPGLGDGYTF.

This rearrangement joins TRBV7-9 to TRBJ1-1; 9 bases line up with TRBD1. Trimming at V came to 5 bases and at J to 4 bases, leaving 5 bases not matched to a gene. CDR1 is SEHNR and CDR2 is FQNEAQ in the germline V gene (reference sequence). The CDR3 has 14 residues. CDR3 bases: TGTGCCAGCAGCGTCCGGGACAGGGTCACTGAAGCTTTCTTT. It translates to CASSVRDRVTEAFF.

This clone was picked up one time. The rearrangement links TRBV4-3 to TRBJ1-3; 7 bases align to TRBD1. Losses at the gene ends were 2 bases for V and 1 base for J; bases not matched to a gene: 5. Germline lookup yields CDR1 LGHNA and CDR2 YSLEER. The CDR3 is made up of 16 amino acids. This chain's CDR3 is CASSQRETGSGNTIYF. In nucleotides, the CDR3 is TGCGCCAGCAGCCAAAGGGAGACAGGGTCTGGAAACACCATATATTTT.

The chain joins TRBV19 to TRBJ2-6; weak D call: TRBD2 (6 bases). V was cut by 3 bases and J by 1 base, with 19 bases left in between. Germline V gives CDR1 LNHDA, CDR2 SQIVND (reference sequence). The CDR3 is 19 amino acids. The CDR3 loop is CASSMPWRGMVSGANVLTF. As DNA, the CDR3 is TGTGCCAGTAGTATGCCCTGGAGGGGTATGGTATCTGGGGCCAACGTCCTGACTTTC. The whole variable domain, filled in from reference TRBV19 and TRBJ2-6, reads DGGITQSPKYLFRKEGQNVTLSCEQNLNHDAMYWYRQDPGQGLRLIYYSQIVNDFQKGDIAEGYSVSREKKESFPLTVTSAQKNPTAFYLCASSMPWRGMVSGANVLTFGAGSRLTVL.

This clone was counted between two and nine times. The chain recombines TRBV2 with TRBJ1-6; 11 bases are shared with TRBD1. The CDR3 loop spans 15 amino acids. V shed 7 bases, J shed 7 bases, and the junction held 6 bases outside the gene matches. In germline, CDR1 is SNHLY, CDR2 FYNNEI. This CDR3 is CASISDRGPNSPLHF. The CDR3, as DNA: TGTGCCAGCATATCGGACAGGGGGCCAAATTCACCCCTCCACTTT.

This chain joins TRBV7-3 and TRBJ1-2, with TRBD1 matching over 8 bases. J was trimmed by 4 bases and V by 3 bases; bases with no gene match: 10. The germline V gene has CDR1 SGHTA and CDR2 FQGTGA. CDR3 length equals 16 residues. Here the CDR3 reads CASSLTGASSLYGYTF. The CDR3 nucleotides read TGTGCCAGCAGCTTGACAGGGGCATCTAGCCTCTATGGCTACACCTTC.

V gene TRBV2 combines with J gene TRBJ2-7, with TRBD2 matching 7 bases. From germline, CDR1 is SNHLY and CDR2 FYNNEI. V dropped 4 bases and J dropped 3; count of bases not matched to a gene: 3. This CDR3 comprises 13 residues. This CDR3 is CASSGLADYEQYF. The CDR3 bases are TGTGCCAGCAGTGGCCTAGCGGACTACGAGCAGTACTTC.

V usage is TRBV7-9 and J usage is TRBJ1-2, with no clear D. Per the germline V gene, CDR1 is SEHNR and CDR2 is FQNEAQ (reference sequence). Trimming took off 7 bases at V and 0 bases at J, with 15 bases between the two ends. The CDR3 consists of 15 residues. The CDR3 spells CASNFPTPSNYGYTF. CDR3 DNA sequence: TGTGCCAGCAATTTCCCGACACCCTCTAACTATGGCTACACCTTC.

This clone has more than one count but fewer than ten. V and J are TRBV6-1 and TRBJ2-7, with 7 nucleotides matching TRBD1. The CDR3 is 15 amino acids. Germline lookup yields CDR1 MNHNS and CDR2 SASEGT. J gave up 5 bases and V 4 bases, and 11 bases lay outside the gene matches. The CDR3 loop is CASSGLRGLQDEQYF. The CDR3 nucleotides read TGTGCCAGCAGTGGTCTGAGGGGGCTTCAGGACGAGCAGTACTTC.

The rearrangement joins TRBV4-1 to TRBJ2-5; 7 bases fit TRBD2. V lost 4 bases, J lost 5 bases, and 16 bases stayed unmatched. CDR3 size: 17 residues. CDR1 MGHRA and CDR2 YSYEKL come from the germline V gene. The CDR3 sequence is CASSPDGWVGEGETQYF. For the CDR3, the DNA is TGCGCCAGCAGCCCGGACGGATGGGTTGGGGAGGGGGAGACCCAGTACTTC.

The chain carries TRBV11-2 and TRBJ2-3; D not resolved. Trimming shortened V by 0 bases and J by 7 bases, and 14 bases separated the two germline ends. The CDR3 is 15 residues long. Germline V gene lookup returns CDR1 SGHAT and CDR2 FQNNGV. CDR3 in amino acids: CASSLDSMAVNTQYF. The CDR3 DNA reads TGTGCCAGCAGCTTAGATTCTATGGCGGTAAATACGCAGTATTTT.

V is TRBV30 and J is TRBJ1-1, with 7 bases identical to TRBD1. CDR1 GTSNPN and CDR2 SVGIG come from the germline V gene (reference sequence). The ends lost 0 bases at V and 3 bases at J; junction bases unmatched: 13. The CDR3 is 17 residues long. The chain's CDR3 is CAWSVIQGYGRDTEAFF. The DNA for the CDR3 is TGTGCCTGGAGTGTGATACAGGGGTATGGAAGGGACACTGAAGCTTTCTTT.

The chain employs TRBV27 and TRBJ2-7; 12 positions match TRBD2. Losses at the gene ends were 6 bases for V and 3 bases for J; bases not matched to a gene: 6. The CDR3 sequence is 15 residues long. Germline V gene lookup returns CDR1 MNHEY and CDR2 SMNVEV (reference sequence). CDR3 amino acids: CASRKGLAGIYEQYF. The CDR3 nucleotides are TGTGCCAGCAGGAAAGGACTAGCGGGAATCTACGAGCAGTACTTC.

V usage is TRBV5-4 and J usage is TRBJ1-1; tentatively, D is TRBD1 (5 bases). Germline-derived CDR1 and CDR2 are SGHNT and YYREEE (reference sequence). CDR3 length: 14 amino acids. Trimming shortened V by 4 bases and J by 0 bases, and 10 bases separated the two germline ends. In DNA form, the CDR3 reads TGTGCCAGCAGCCAGGGTCCGGTGAACACTGAAGCTTTCTTT. The encoded protein is CASSQGPVNTEAFF. Combining the CDR3 with reference TRBV5-4 and TRBJ1-1 gives the whole variable domain ETGVTQSPTHLIKTRGQQVTLRCSSQSGHNTVSWYQQALGQGPQFIFQYYREEENGRGNFPPRFSGLQFPNYSSELNVNALELDDSALYLCASSQGPVNTEAFFGQGTRLTVV.

V usage is TRBV19 and J usage is TRBJ1-2; tentative D call: TRBD1 (5 bases). V was shortened by 1 base and J by 8 bases, with 11 bases between the two germline ends. The germline V gene encodes CDR1 LNHDA and CDR2 SQIVND (reference sequence). The CDR3 runs 13 residues. Here the CDR3 reads CASSIVQGGGYTF. The CDR3 coding sequence is TGTGCCAGTAGTATAGTCCAGGGAGGCGGCTACACCTTC.

The rearrangement uses TRBV5-6 and TRBJ2-7; D possibly corresponds to TRBD1 (5 bases). Trimming shortened V by 3 bases and J by 4 bases, and 8 bases separated the two germline ends. The length of the CDR3 is 12 residues. Germline V lookup: CDR1 SGHDT, CDR2 YYEEEE. CDR3 DNA sequence: TGTGCCAGCAGCTGGGGCGAATACGAGCAGTACTTC. As protein: CASSWGEYEQYF.

The CDR3 DNA is TGCGCCAGCAGCCACCTGACCGACAGGGAGTTCCGCAATGAGCAGTTCTTC. It specifies CASSHLTDREFRNEQFF. The chain links TRBV4-3 to TRBJ2-1; TRBD1 matches at 7 bases. CDR1 and CDR2 (germline): LGHNA, YSLEER. J was trimmed by 6 bases and V by 3 bases; bases with no gene match: 14. CDR3 size: 17 residues.